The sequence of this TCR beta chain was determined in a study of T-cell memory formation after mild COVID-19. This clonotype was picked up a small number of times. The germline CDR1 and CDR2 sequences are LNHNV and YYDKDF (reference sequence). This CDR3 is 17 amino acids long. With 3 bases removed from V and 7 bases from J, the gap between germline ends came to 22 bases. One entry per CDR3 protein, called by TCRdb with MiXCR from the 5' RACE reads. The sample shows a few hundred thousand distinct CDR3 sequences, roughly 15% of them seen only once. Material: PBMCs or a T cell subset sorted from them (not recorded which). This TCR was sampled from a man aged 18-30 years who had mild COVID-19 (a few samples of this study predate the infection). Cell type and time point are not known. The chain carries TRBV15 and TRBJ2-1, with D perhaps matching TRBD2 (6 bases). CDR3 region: CATSRDLGLAKRNEQFF. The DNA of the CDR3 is TGTGCCACCAGCAGGGATCTGGGGCTAGCGAAGAGGAATGAGCAGTTCTTC.